This TCR beta chain originates from a study of T-cell reconstitution after alpha-beta-depleted transplantation in children. Preparation of the TCRbeta library involved a method that used unique molecular identifiers. TCRdb redid the calling of the PCR reads with MiXCR, one entry per CDR3 protein. The sample includes roughly 500,000 distinct CDR3 sequences, 18% of them seen just once. There are 14 residues in the CDR3. The germline V gene encodes CDR1 SGHVS and CDR2 FQNEAQ. Trimming cost V 3 bases and J 7 bases, with 15 bases left between them. This TCR came from a human donor who donated a stem cell graft to a child with acute lymphoblastic leukemia. The rearrangement uses TRBV7-8 and TRBJ1-1, with a weak D call TRBD1 (6 bases). The starting material was PBMCs from the stem cell graft donor, obtained from the stem cell graft. For the CDR3, the DNA is TGTGCCAGCAGCTTGGCTCATGACAGGATTGAAGCTTTCTTT. Translation: CASSLAHDRIEAFF. Complete variable domain (other parts from reference TRBV7-8 and TRBJ1-1): GAGVSQSPRYKVAKRGQDVALRCDPISGHVSLFWYQQALGQGPEFLTYFQNEAQLDKSGLPSDRFFAERPEGSVSTLKIQRTQQEDSAVYLCASSLAHDRIEAFFGQGTRLTVV.